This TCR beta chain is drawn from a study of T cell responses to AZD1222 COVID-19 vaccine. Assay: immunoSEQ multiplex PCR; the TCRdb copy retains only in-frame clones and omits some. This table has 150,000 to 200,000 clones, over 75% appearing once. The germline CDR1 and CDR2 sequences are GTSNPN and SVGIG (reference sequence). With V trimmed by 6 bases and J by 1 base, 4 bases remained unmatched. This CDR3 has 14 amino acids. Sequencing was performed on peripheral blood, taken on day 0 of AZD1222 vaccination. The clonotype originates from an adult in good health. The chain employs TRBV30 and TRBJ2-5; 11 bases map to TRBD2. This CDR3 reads CACVSGGGQETQYF. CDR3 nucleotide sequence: TGTGCCTGCGTTAGCGGGGGGGGCCAAGAGACCCAGTACTTC.